This T cell receptor (beta chain) comes out of a study of T-cell reconstitution after alpha-beta-depleted transplantation in children. Findings and limits, study-wide: Diversity of TCRbeta at day 60 was high in some patients, arising from surviving recipient T cells and thymic progenitors. After one year, T-cell counts and TCRbeta diversity mostly came from new T cells. Several hundred expanded graft clones reportedly were the source of alpha-beta T cells about two months after transplant.

With respect to this clonotype: As yet, its antigen is unknown.

Trimming stripped 3 bases from V and 8 bases from J, with 20 bases between. The V gene's germline CDR1 is KGHSH and CDR2 LQKENI. The CDR3 contains 16 residues. Preparation of the TCRbeta library was carried out with unique molecular identifiers. TCRdb re-derived calls from the PCR reads in MiXCR, one entry per CDR3 protein. The sample includes 900,000 or so distinct CDR3 sequences, approximately 15% of them seen just once. The starting material was PBMCs, mostly from graft donor cells, obtained 360 days after TCRalphabeta/CD19-depleted stem cell transplant. This clonotype originated in a male patient between 10 and 17 years old who had a stem cell transplant for acute lymphoblastic leukemia, so the T cells may come from the graft donor. The chain combines TRBV18 with TRBJ2-1; D may match TRBD1 or TRBD2 (5 bases each). The DNA for the CDR3 is TGTGCCAGCTCACCCACACTACCCTCAGGGCGGGATGAGCAGTTCTTC. Amino acids: CASSPTLPSGRDEQFF. Full variable domain (outside the CDR3, taken from reference TRBV18 and TRBJ2-1): NAGVMQNPRHLVRRRGQEARLRCSPMKGHSHVYWYRQLPEEGLKFMVYLQKENIIDESGMPKERFSAEFPKEGPSILRIQQVVRGDSAAYFCASSPTLPSGRDEQFFGPGTRLTVL.